These 25 T cell receptor beta chains were all obtained from the same sample, sequenced in a study of blood T cell repertoires in COVID-19. Sequenced by immunoSEQ multiplex PCR; TCRdb stores in-frame clones only, minus some. This sample carries roughly 80,000 clones, over 75% of them seen once, and the ten largest clones take approximately 12%. The sequenced material came from peripheral blood. These receptors were taken from an elderly man with acute or convalescent COVID-19.

This clone was observed a handful of times. The chain has TRBV4-2 and TRBJ2-3, with unresolved D. Germline V gene lookup returns CDR1 LGHNA and CDR2 YNFKEQ. V shed 4 bases and J shed 5 bases, with 10 bases lying between them. The CDR3 spans 13 residues. Here the CDR3 reads CASSPRPGDTQYF. The CDR3 nucleotides read TGTGCCAGCAGCCCCCGACCGGGAGATACGCAGTATTTT.

This rearrangement joins TRBV12-3 or TRBV12-4 to TRBJ2-2; possibly TRBD2 for D (6 bases). V shed 5 bases and J shed 6 bases, with 10 bases lying between them. This CDR3 is 13 amino acids long. CDR3: CASSTGLSGELFF. The CDR3, as DNA: TGTGCCAGCAGTACGGGACTTTCCGGGGAGCTGTTTTTT.

The rearrangement joins TRBV3-1 (or the pseudogene TRBV3-2) to TRBJ1-1; weak D call: TRBD1 (6 bases). The CDR3 runs 15 residues. CDR1 is LGHDT, CDR2 YNNKEL, per germline (reference sequence). The V gene lost 2 bases and the J gene lost 3 bases, with 13 bases spanning the gap. CDR3 sequence (DNA): TGTGCCAGCAGCCAATCGGCAGGGGTTCACACTGAAGCTTTCTTT. It codes for CASSQSAGVHTEAFF.

V usage is TRBV11-2 and J usage is TRBJ2-7, with 8 bases identical to TRBD1. Unmatched junction bases numbered 6, after V lost 7 bases and J lost 4 bases. Germline V gives CDR1 SGHAT, CDR2 FQNNGV. The CDR3 contains 13 residues. The CDR3 loop is CASTRTGNYEQYF. CDR3 bases: TGTGCCAGCACCCGGACAGGGAATTACGAGCAGTACTTC.

The rearrangement links TRBV27 to TRBJ2-6; tentatively, D is TRBD2 (5 bases). V dropped 3 bases and J dropped 0 bases, with 9 bases sitting between them. The CDR3 has 16 amino acids. Looked up from germline, CDR1 is MNHEY and CDR2 is SMNVEV (reference sequence). In DNA, the CDR3 is TGTGCCAGCAGTTTCGAGGGTTTCTCTGGGGCCAACGTCCTGACTTTC. It encodes CASSFEGFSGANVLTF. The complete variable domain, with remaining parts taken from reference TRBV27 and TRBJ2-6, reads EAQVTQNPRYLITVTGKKLTVTCSQNMNHEYMSWYRQDPGLGLRQIYYSMNVEVTDKGDVPEGYKVSRKEKRNFPLILESPSPNQTSLYFCASSFEGFSGANVLTFGAGSRLTVL.

V and J are TRBV27 and TRBJ1-6, with TRBD1 matching 8 bases. V shed 6 bases and J 6 bases; nucleotides not matched to a gene: 16. The germline V gene encodes CDR1 MNHEY and CDR2 SMNVEV (reference sequence). The CDR3 contains 18 residues. The CDR3 loop is CASRTESGTGPFNSPLHF. In nucleotides, the CDR3 is TGTGCCAGCAGGACCGAGTCCGGGACAGGTCCCTTTAATTCACCCCTCCACTTT.

The chain has TRBV4-2 and TRBJ1-2; D is unclear. The CDR3 spans 13 residues. Germline assignment: CDR1 LGHNA and CDR2 YNFKEQ. Trimming shortened V by 0 bases and J by 8 bases, and 10 bases separated the two germline ends. The chain's CDR3 is CASSQDLERGYTF. CDR3 bases: TGTGCCAGCAGCCAAGATTTGGAGCGGGGCTACACCTTC.

The V gene is TRBV12-3 or TRBV12-4, the J gene TRBJ1-2; D might be TRBD1 (5 bases). Trimming cost V 1 base and J 6 bases, with 6 bases left between them. This CDR3 contains 12 residues. CDR3 nucleotides: TGTGCCAGCAGTTTAGGGGGGGATGGCTACACCTTC. This translates into CASSLGGDGYTF.

There are a few counts of this clone. The chain uses TRBV4-1 and TRBJ1-4; 9 bases are a match to TRBD1. The CDR3 loop spans 16 amino acids. Germline values: CDR1 MGHRA, CDR2 YSYEKL. The V segment lost 5 bases and the J segment 7 bases; nucleotides outside the gene matches: 11. CDR3 sequence: CASSYGQGSGGEKLFF. DNA of the CDR3: TGCGCCAGCAGCTACGGACAGGGGAGCGGGGGTGAAAAACTGTTTTTT.

V gene TRBV5-4 combines with J gene TRBJ1-1; no definite D call. Germline CDR1 reads SGHNT; CDR2 reads YYREEE (reference sequence). The CDR3 is 16 residues long. Trimming removed 0 bases at V and 2 bases at J, with 14 bases between. The CDR3 region has the DNA TGTGCCAGCAGCTTGGGGCTCGTCAGACTAAACACTGAAGCTTTCTTT. Protein product: CASSLGLVRLNTEAFF.

The chain has TRBV2 and TRBJ1-5; D possibly corresponds to TRBD1 (5 bases). This CDR3 spans 14 amino acids. Germline values: CDR1 SNHLY, CDR2 FYNNEI. V lost 4 bases, J lost 6 bases, and 13 bases lay in between. CDR3 in DNA: TGTGCCAGCAGTGGGCGTCAGGGAGGTCAGCCCCAGCATTTT. Translated: CASSGRQGGQPQHF.

The chain is built from TRBV6-6 and TRBJ2-7, with 7 nucleotides matching TRBD1. With V trimmed by 10 bases and J by 2 bases, 14 bases remained unmatched. CDR1 and CDR2 (germline): MNHNY, SVGAGI (reference sequence). The CDR3 has 15 residues. The CDR3 here is CATLSPGQNAYEQYF. DNA for the CDR3: TGTGCCACCCTAAGTCCGGGACAGAACGCCTACGAGCAGTACTTC.

This chain links TRBV7-3 with TRBJ2-2; 8 positions agree with TRBD1. There are 15 residues in the CDR3. Germline-derived CDR1 and CDR2 are SGHTA and FQGTGA. After removal of 1 base from V and 3 bases from J, the junction contained 1 base not matched to a gene. The chain's CDR3 is CASSLMGQDTGELFF. The CDR3 bases are TGTGCCAGCAGCTTAATGGGACAGGACACCGGGGAGCTGTTTTTT.

Only one count was recorded for this clone. Here the CDR3 reads CASSLVVRGDTQYF. As DNA, the CDR3 is TGTGCCAGCAGCTTAGTGGTCAGGGGCGATACGCAGTATTTT. V and J are TRBV7-9 and TRBJ2-3; D is perhaps TRBD1 (6 bases). Germline V gene data show CDR1 as SEHNR and CDR2 as FQNEAQ (reference sequence). This CDR3 comprises 14 residues. V dropped 1 base and J dropped 6 bases, with 11 bases sitting between them.

This chain links TRBV9 with TRBJ1-1; 7 bases map to TRBD1. V was pared by 4 bases and J by 2 bases, with 5 bases of the junction left unmatched. Germline CDR1 reads SGDLS; CDR2 reads YYNGEE. The CDR3 runs 14 residues. CDR3 sequence reads: CASSTGQYNTEAFF. The CDR3 DNA sequence: TGTGCCAGCAGCACGGGACAGTATAACACTGAAGCTTTCTTT.

This rearrangement joins TRBV7-9 to TRBJ1-2; D is unresolved. The V gene lost 5 bases and the J gene lost 7 bases, with 14 bases spanning the gap. Germline V gives CDR1 SEHNR, CDR2 FQNEAQ (reference sequence). The CDR3 contains 13 residues. CDR3 nucleotide sequence: TGTGCCAGCAGCCCGGACTACATGGGTGGCTACACCTTC. It translates to CASSPDYMGGYTF.

This clone occurred a few times. The chain carries TRBV30 and TRBJ2-7; a weak D match, TRBD1 (6 bases). V was shortened by 4 bases and J by 5 bases, with 12 bases between the two germline ends. Looked up from germline, CDR1 is GTSNPN and CDR2 is SVGIG (reference sequence). The CDR3 runs 12 residues. Written as DNA, the CDR3 is TGTGCCTGGACAACAGGGAGCAACGAGCAGTACTTC. Protein product: CAWTTGSNEQYF.

V usage is TRBV9 and J usage is TRBJ2-4, with D possibly matching TRBD2 (7 bases). The V end was cut by 1 base, the J end by 8 bases, with 13 bases between. The CDR3 runs 14 residues. Germline-derived CDR1 and CDR2 are SGDLS and YYNGEE. CDR3 sequence (DNA): TGTGCCAGCAGCGTAAGGGAGGGGGAGGACATTCAGTACTTC. Its translation: CASSVREGEDIQYF.

The chain links TRBV3-1 (or the pseudogene TRBV3-2) to TRBJ1-2; possible D gene TRBD1, 5 bases. This CDR3 contains 12 residues. Trimming shortened V by 4 bases and J by 6 bases, and 9 bases separated the two germline ends. Per germline, CDR1 LGHDT and CDR2 YNNKEL (reference sequence). This CDR3 is CASSLGGNGYTF. In DNA form, the CDR3 reads TGTGCCAGCAGCCTCGGGGGGAATGGCTACACCTTC.

This clone was seen only a few times. The chain joins TRBV19 to TRBJ1-1; 12 nucleotides align to TRBD1. The CDR3 spans 16 residues. Germline trimming cut 7 bases from V and 5 bases from J; bases unmatched to any gene: 11. Looked up from germline, CDR1 is LNHDA and CDR2 is SQIVND (reference sequence). The CDR3 nucleotides read TGTGCCAGTAATTACCGGGACAGGGGGCCTGGGACTGAAGCTTTCTTT. Translating it yields CASNYRDRGPGTEAFF. Based on the CDR3 plus reference TRBV19 and TRBJ1-1, the full variable domain is DGGITQSPKYLFRKEGQNVTLSCEQNLNHDAMYWYRQDPGQGLRLIYYSQIVNDFQKGDIAEGYSVSREKKESFPLTVTSAQKNPTAFYLCASNYRDRGPGTEAFFGQGTRLTVV.

This chain uses TRBV12-3 or TRBV12-4 with TRBJ1-1; D is unresolved. V was cut by 1 base and J by 5 bases, with 8 bases left in between. The CDR3 spans 13 residues. CDR3 region: CASSLGRGTEAFF. The CDR3 coding sequence is TGTGCCAGCAGTTTAGGGCGGGGAACTGAAGCTTTCTTT.

The chain uses TRBV27 and TRBJ1-1; D possibly corresponds to TRBD1 (6 bases). Trimming took 4 bases from V and 5 from J, leaving 11 bases between them. Germline CDR1 and CDR2: MNHEY and SMNVEV (reference sequence). The CDR3 contains 13 residues. In DNA, the CDR3 is TGTGCCAGCAGTTCCCGAGGGGGAACTGAAGCTTTCTTT. Protein: CASSSRGGTEAFF.

The chain carries TRBV19 and TRBJ1-4; a weak D match, TRBD1 (5 bases). The V gene lost 3 bases and the J gene lost 6 bases, with 17 bases spanning the gap. Germline V gene data show CDR1 as LNHDA and CDR2 as SQIVND (reference sequence). The CDR3 extends over 16 amino acids. CDR3 DNA sequence: TGTGCCAGTAGTATTAGAAGACGTCAGGGTTATGAAAAACTGTTTTTT. It translates to CASSIRRRQGYEKLFF.

Written as DNA, the CDR3 is TGCAGTGCTAGTTCTCGGGCGGAGGGTGGGACTGAAGCTTTCTTT. Amino acids: CSASSRAEGGTEAFF. The rearrangement uses TRBV20-1 and TRBJ1-1; D is unresolved. The CDR3 length is 15 residues. V was cut by 3 bases and J by 5 bases, with 19 bases left in between. CDR1 DFQATT and CDR2 SNEGSKA come from the germline V gene (reference sequence).

The V and J genes are TRBV19 and TRBJ1-2; D is perhaps TRBD1 (6 bases). Germline V gene sequence: CDR1 LNHDA, CDR2 SQIVND (reference sequence). The CDR3 contains 15 residues. V gave up 11 bases and J gave up 4 bases, with 23 bases separating them. CDR3: CAVRGRGASSYGYTF. The CDR3 region has the DNA TGTGCCGTCCGCGGTCGGGGGGCTTCCAGCTATGGCTACACCTTC.